This T cell receptor beta chain was identified during a study of CD8+CD57+ T cells in acquired aplastic anemia. For CDR3 and TCR beta VDJ profiling, genomic DNA was the template used. TCRdb re-analysed the reads in MiXCR, keeping a single row per CDR3 protein. The data contain some 200,000 distinct CDR3 sequences, less than 60% of them singletons. The germline gives CDR1 DFQATT, CDR2 SNEGSKA (reference sequence). Trimming removed 7 bases from V and 3 bases from J; junction bases left unmatched: 5. The CDR3 loop spans 13 amino acids. This clonotype turned up a few times. All sequencing subjects had displayed CD8+CD57+ cell expansion on flow cytometry.

The clonotype originates from a human donor with aplastic anemia. This chain uses TRBV20-1 with TRBJ2-5; 10 nucleotides line up with TRBD2. Sequencing was carried out using sorted CD4+, CD8+, or CD8+CD57+ T cells (not recorded which) from PBMCs. CDR3 coding DNA: TGCAGTGAGGGCCTAGCGGGGGAAGAGACCCAGTACTTC. Amino acid sequence: CSEGLAGEETQYF.